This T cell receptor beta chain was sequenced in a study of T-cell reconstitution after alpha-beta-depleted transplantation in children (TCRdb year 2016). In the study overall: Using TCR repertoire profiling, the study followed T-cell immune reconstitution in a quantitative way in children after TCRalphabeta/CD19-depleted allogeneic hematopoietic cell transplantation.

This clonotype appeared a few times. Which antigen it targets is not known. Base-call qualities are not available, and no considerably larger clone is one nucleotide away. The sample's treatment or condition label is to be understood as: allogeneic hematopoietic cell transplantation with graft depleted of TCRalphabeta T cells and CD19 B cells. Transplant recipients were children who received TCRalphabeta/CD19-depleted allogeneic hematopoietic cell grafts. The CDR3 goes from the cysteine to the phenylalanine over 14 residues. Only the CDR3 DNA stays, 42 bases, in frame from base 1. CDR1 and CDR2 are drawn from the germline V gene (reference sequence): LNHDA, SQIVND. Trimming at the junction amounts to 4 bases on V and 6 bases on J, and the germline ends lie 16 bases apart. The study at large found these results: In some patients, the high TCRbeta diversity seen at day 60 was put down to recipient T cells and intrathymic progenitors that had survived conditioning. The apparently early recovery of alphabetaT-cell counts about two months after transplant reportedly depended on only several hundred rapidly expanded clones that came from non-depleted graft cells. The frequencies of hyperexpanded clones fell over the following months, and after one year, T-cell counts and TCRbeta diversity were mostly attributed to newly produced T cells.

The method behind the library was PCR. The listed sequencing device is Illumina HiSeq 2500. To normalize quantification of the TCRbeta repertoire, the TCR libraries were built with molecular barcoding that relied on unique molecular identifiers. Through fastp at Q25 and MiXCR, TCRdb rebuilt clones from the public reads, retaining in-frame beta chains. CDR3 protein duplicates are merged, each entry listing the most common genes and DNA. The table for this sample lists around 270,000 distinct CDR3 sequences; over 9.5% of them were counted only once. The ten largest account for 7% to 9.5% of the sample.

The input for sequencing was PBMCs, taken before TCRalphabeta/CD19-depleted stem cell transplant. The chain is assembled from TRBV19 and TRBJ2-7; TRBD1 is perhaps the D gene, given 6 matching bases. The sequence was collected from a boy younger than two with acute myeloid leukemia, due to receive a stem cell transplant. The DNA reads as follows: TGTGCCAGTAGTAGGGGAGCAGGGGACGCCGAGCAGTACTTC. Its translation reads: CASSRGAGDAEQYF.